A selection of T cell receptor beta chains follows, all from one sample in a study of cytomegalovirus exposure and HLA in healthy donors. The repertoire was sequenced with immunoSEQ multiplex PCR; TCRdb's copy has only in-frame clones and lacks some. The table shows about 44,000 clones, with 93% occurring only once. Input material: PBMCs. These receptors came from a woman younger than 35 in good health and CMV-seronegative. Both conserved end residues are part of each CDR3. The D gene is left open where the match is weak. Not all rows give a size; the values are once, few, many and, for expanded clones, a class.

V gene	clone size	J gene	D gene	CDR3 protein	CDR3 DNA
TRBV19	-	TRBJ2-1	TRBD2	CASSLWTSGHNEQFF	TGTGCCAGTAGTCTATGGACTAGCGGCCACAATGAGCAGTTCTTC
TRBV2	-	TRBJ1-1	-	CASADSNTEAFF	TGTGCCAGCGCCGACAGTAACACTGAAGCTTTCTTT
TRBV28	-	TRBJ2-5	-	CASGVGGAPHETQYF	TGTGCCAGCGGGGTGGGGGGGGCGCCGCATGAGACCCAGTACTTC
TRBV21-1	-	TRBJ1-3	-	CASSSTEQGPLSLEGNTIYF	TGTGCCAGCAGCTCCACGGAGCAGGGGCCCCTCTCTCTGGAGGGAAACACCATATATTTT
TRBV10-2	-	TRBJ1-1	-	CASRRGIPAEAFF	TGCGCCAGCAGGCGAGGAATCCCAGCTGAAGCTTTCTTT
TRBV5-1	once	TRBJ2-2	-	CASSSPQGISAGELFF	TGCGCCAGCAGCTCACCCCAGGGAATTTCCGCCGGGGAGCTGTTTTTT
TRBV9	once	TRBJ2-1	TRBD2	CASSVGTSANGNEQFF	TGTGCCAGCAGCGTAGGCACTAGCGCAAATGGGAATGAGCAGTTCTTC
TRBV6-4	-	TRBJ2-1	-	CASSEEGNEQFF	TGTGCCAGCAGTGAGGAGGGAAATGAGCAGTTCTTC
TRBV15	-	TRBJ2-3	TRBD2	CATSRESGATDTQYF	TGTGCCACCAGCAGAGAGAGCGGGGCCACAGATACGCAGTATTTT
TRBV19	-	TRBJ2-7	TRBD2	CASSIIPASGYEQYF	TGTGCCAGTAGTATAATCCCGGCTAGCGGGTACGAGCAGTACTTC
TRBV28	-	TRBJ1-5	-	CASMLTEQPQHF	TGTGCCAGCATGCTTACGGAGCAGCCCCAGCATTTT
TRBV2	once	TRBJ1-1	-	CASSEAPGTEAFF	TGTGCCAGCAGTGAAGCGCCGGGGACTGAAGCTTTCTTT
TRBV6-6	-	TRBJ1-1	-	CASSSIQGGFPEAFF	TGTGCCAGCAGTTCGATACAGGGAGGGTTCCCTGAAGCTTTCTTT
TRBV9	-	TRBJ1-4	TRBD1	CASSGTGTGSEKLFF	TGTGCCAGCAGCGGAACCGGGACAGGGAGTGAAAAACTGTTTTTT
TRBV6-1	-	TRBJ2-1	TRBD2	CASSEGSSGRGYEQFF	TGTGCCAGCAGTGAAGGATCGAGCGGGAGAGGCTATGAGCAGTTCTTC
TRBV18	-	TRBJ1-1	TRBD1	CASSPQGQGTTEAFF	TGTGCCAGCTCACCACAGGGACAGGGGACCACTGAAGCTTTCTTT
TRBV28	-	TRBJ1-5	TRBD1	CASRNTGTGEGQPQHF	TGTGCCAGCAGAAATACCGGGACAGGGGAAGGACAGCCCCAGCATTTT
TRBV7-8	-	TRBJ2-5	TRBD2	CASSRLAGVEETQYF	TGTGCCAGCAGCCGACTAGCGGGAGTTGAAGAGACCCAGTACTTC
TRBV4-1	-	TRBJ2-7	TRBD2	CASSPAGEGEWNLYEQYF	TGCGCCAGCAGCCCCGCGGGGGAGGGAGAATGGAACCTCTACGAGCAGTACTTC
TRBV6-1	-	TRBJ1-5	-	CASSEFPAQGSGQPQHF	TGTGCCAGCAGTGAATTTCCGGCACAGGGTTCGGGTCAGCCCCAGCATTTT
TRBV5-1	-	TRBJ2-7	-	CASSLESSGPYEQYF	TGCGCCAGCAGCTTGGAATCGAGCGGTCCCTACGAGCAGTACTTC
TRBV4-1	-	TRBJ2-7	TRBD1	CASSQDIHRDSRSYEQYF	TGCGCCAGCAGCCAAGATATACACCGGGACAGCCGCTCCTACGAGCAGTACTTC
TRBV28	-	TRBJ1-1	TRBD1	CASGRDRGTEAFF	TGTGCCAGCGGCCGGGACAGGGGGACTGAAGCTTTCTTT
TRBV6-5	-	TRBJ2-5	TRBD2	CASRTSGGAGETQYF	TGTGCCAGCAGAACTAGCGGGGGGGCCGGGGAGACCCAGTACTTC
TRBV6-4	-	TRBJ2-1	-	CASSDLGGTGEQFF	TGTGCCAGCAGTGACTTGGGGGGAACGGGTGAGCAGTTCTTC
TRBV6-6	once	TRBJ1-1	-	CASSYSWGRNTEAFF	TGTGCCAGCAGTTACTCATGGGGGCGGAACACTGAAGCTTTCTTT
TRBV30	-	TRBJ1-1	-	CAWSVPRVEAFF	TGTGCCTGGAGTGTACCCAGGGTCGAAGCTTTCTTT
TRBV5-4	-	TRBJ1-1	TRBD1	CASSDPQGLNTEAFF	TGTGCCAGCAGTGACCCACAGGGGTTGAACACTGAAGCTTTCTTT
TRBV2	-	TRBJ2-2	TRBD1	CASTWDRLTGELFF	TGTGCCAGCACCTGGGACAGACTCACCGGGGAGCTGTTTTTT
TRBV28	-	TRBJ1-4	TRBD1	CASSPLYRGRGEKLFF	TGTGCCAGCAGTCCCCTCTACAGGGGTAGAGGGGAAAAACTGTTTTTT
TRBV28	once	TRBJ2-3	-	CASSLQLADTQYF	TGTGCCAGCAGTTTACAGCTAGCAGATACGCAGTATTTT
TRBV7-3	-	TRBJ2-1	-	CASSLGGANEQFF	TGTGCCAGCAGCTTAGGGGGGGCCAATGAGCAGTTCTTC
TRBV28	-	TRBJ2-3	TRBD2	CASSTRTSGLTDTQYF	TGTGCCAGCAGTACCCGGACTAGCGGACTAACAGATACGCAGTATTTT
TRBV15	once	TRBJ2-3	TRBD2	CATSRGGLAEDTQYF	TGTGCCACCAGCAGAGGGGGCCTAGCGGAAGATACGCAGTATTTT
TRBV28	-	TRBJ1-1	-	CASRYKNTEAFF	TGTGCCAGCAGATACAAGAACACTGAAGCTTTCTTT
TRBV5-4	-	TRBJ2-5	TRBD1	CASSLAGGQGAQKTQYF	TGTGCCAGCAGCTTGGCCGGGGGCCAGGGGGCGCAAAAGACCCAGTACTTC
TRBV4-1	-	TRBJ1-2	-	CASSQVGQGGYGYTF	TGCGCCAGCAGCCAGGTGGGGCAGGGTGGCTATGGCTACACCTTC